These 27 T cell receptor beta chains were sequenced from one sample in a study of T cell responses to AZD1222 COVID-19 vaccine. Assay used: immunoSEQ multiplex PCR; TCRdb lists only in-frame clones, some missing. The data contain roughly 99,000 clones, 91% of them singletons. The input for sequencing was peripheral blood, taken 28 days after the second AZD1222 dose. The receptors here all came from an adult who received the AZD1222 COVID-19 vaccine.

The V call is TRBV18, the J call TRBJ2-5; 7 positions match TRBD1. The germline V gene has CDR1 KGHSH and CDR2 LQKENI. The CDR3 is 17 amino acids. J lost 2 bases, V lost 4 bases, and 13 bases had no gene match. The CDR3 is CASSRIPTGYEQETQYF. The DNA for the CDR3 is TGTGCCAGCTCACGAATACCGACAGGGTACGAACAAGAGACCCAGTACTTC. Variable domain in full (rest from reference TRBV18 and TRBJ2-5): NAGVMQNPRHLVRRRGQEARLRCSPMKGHSHVYWYRQLPEEGLKFMVYLQKENIIDESGMPKERFSAEFPKEGPSILRIQQVVRGDSAAYFCASSRIPTGYEQETQYFGPGTRLLVL.

The CDR3 is CASSTRQGFIQETQYF. CDR3 in DNA: TGTGCCAGCAGCACCCGACAGGGCTTTATACAAGAGACCCAGTACTTC. The V and J genes are TRBV9 and TRBJ2-5, with 7 nucleotides matching TRBD1. The CDR3 runs to 16 residues. Per germline, CDR1 SGDLS and CDR2 YYNGEE. The ends lost 4 bases at V and 2 bases at J; junction bases unmatched: 11.

The chain is built from TRBV24-1 and TRBJ2-1; 15 nucleotides line up with TRBD2. The CDR3 loop spans 17 amino acids. Germline V gene data show CDR1 as KGHDR and CDR2 as SFDVKD. The junction had 4 bases not matched to a gene; V was cut back by 4 bases and J by 4 bases. CDR3: CATSDPGLAGGYNEQFF. CDR3 coding DNA: TGTGCCACCAGTGACCCCGGACTAGCGGGAGGGTACAATGAGCAGTTCTTC.

The chain carries TRBV24-1 and TRBJ1-2, with D possibly matching TRBD1 (6 bases). Germline V CDR1 and CDR2: KGHDR, SFDVKD. The CDR3 sequence is 14 residues long. V was shortened by 5 bases and J by 6 bases, with 15 bases between the two germline ends. CDR3 DNA sequence: TGTGCCACCAGTGTAGGGGGAGGGGAGGATGGCTACACCTTC. This gives the protein CATSVGGGEDGYTF.

J is TRBJ2-7 and V is TRBV29-1, with 7 bases that match TRBD1. The CDR3 consists of 15 residues. Germline CDR1 reads SQVTM; CDR2 reads ANQGSEA. V was clipped by 3 bases and J by 4 bases; unmatched bases: 12. In DNA, the CDR3 is TGCAGCGTTGAGGGGGACAGAGCCCGTCCTTACGAGCAGTACTTC. This encodes CSVEGDRARPYEQYF.

The genes are TRBV9 and TRBJ2-3; 9 nucleotides line up with TRBD2. CDR3 length equals 16 residues. Losses at the gene ends were 4 bases for V and 2 bases for J; bases not matched to a gene: 8. The germline V gene encodes CDR1 SGDLS and CDR2 YYNGEE. The CDR3 DNA is TGTGCCAGCAGCTTAATAGCGGGAGCAACCACAGATACGCAGTATTTT. Encoded protein: CASSLIAGATTDTQYF.

This chain connects TRBV15 to TRBJ1-1; D is perhaps TRBD1 (5 bases). The germline V gene has CDR1 LNHNV and CDR2 YYDKDF (reference sequence). V was trimmed by 0 bases and J by 0 bases, leaving 8 bases between them. The CDR3 runs to 15 residues. Here the CDR3 reads CATSRDGAMNTEAFF. DNA for the CDR3: TGTGCCACCAGCAGAGACGGGGCCATGAACACTGAAGCTTTCTTT.

The chain joins TRBV21-1 to TRBJ1-6. TRBV21-1 is noted as a pseudogene. This CDR3 region has 16 residues. CDR3 nucleotide sequence: TGTGCCAGCAGCAGCGTCCGGGACGGTAACAATTCACCCCTCCACTTT. This codes for CASSSVRDGNNSPLHF.

This chain uses TRBV24-1 with TRBJ2-3, with 10 bases matching TRBD1. The CDR3 has 17 residues. The ends lost 4 bases at V and 2 bases at J; junction bases unmatched: 8. The germline V gene encodes CDR1 KGHDR and CDR2 SFDVKD. As DNA, the CDR3 is TGTGCCACCAGTGAAACCGACAGGGGGCCCTCCACAGATACGCAGTATTTT. Translating gives CATSETDRGPSTDTQYF.

Here the CDR3 DNA reads TGTGCCAGCAGTAGGGGTAGCGGGAACACCGGGGAGCTGTTTTTT. Protein sequence: CASSRGSGNTGELFF. The chain uses TRBV6-5 and TRBJ2-2, with a weak D call TRBD2 (6 bases). This CDR3 comprises 15 residues. Germline values: CDR1 MNHEY, CDR2 SVGAGI. V was trimmed by 5 bases and J by 1 base, leaving 11 bases between them.

The chain couples TRBV11-2 to TRBJ1-6; D unresolved. Trimming shortened V by 5 bases and J by 8 bases, and 19 bases separated the two germline ends. Germline V gives CDR1 SGHAT, CDR2 FQNNGV. This CDR3 spans 16 amino acids. DNA for the CDR3: TGTGCCAGCAGCCCAAGGCTGGGAGGTTCGCATTCACCCCTCCACTTT. As protein: CASSPRLGGSHSPLHF.

The gene calls are TRBV30 and TRBJ1-1; no clear D gene. The CDR3 runs to 11 residues. CDR1 is GTSNPN, CDR2 SVGIG, per germline (reference sequence). V was cut by 1 base and J by 4 bases, with 4 bases left in between. CDR3 sequence reads: CAWSEATEAFF. For the CDR3, the DNA is TGTGCCTGGAGTGAGGCCACTGAAGCTTTCTTT.

This clone showed up just a few times. Other DNA sequences within the sample encode an identical CDR3. V usage is TRBV4-1 and J usage is TRBJ2-1; D unclear. Germline CDR1 reads MGHRA; CDR2 reads YSYEKL. CDR3 length: 14 residues. Deletions cut 1 base from V and 7 bases from J, with 11 bases between. CDR3 residues: CASSQVGPGNEQFF. The CDR3 bases are TGCGCCAGCAGCCAAGTCGGCCCGGGTAATGAGCAGTTCTTC.

J is TRBJ2-6 and V is TRBV19, with unresolved D. Germline loops: CDR1 LNHDA, CDR2 SQIVND (reference sequence). Between the trimmed V and J ends, which lost 7 bases and 0 bases, there was a span of 13 bases. The CDR3 is 16 amino acids. The CDR3 DNA follows: TGTGCCAGTACCCGGGTCGGCGACTCTGGGGCCAACGTCCTGACTTTC. This sequence encodes CASTRVGDSGANVLTF.

This clone was recorded once. This sequence joins TRBV6-4 and TRBJ2-7; D perhaps matches TRBD1 (6 bases). The CDR3 is 15 amino acids. Germline-derived CDR1 and CDR2 are MRHNA and SNTAGT. Trimming removed 5 bases at V and 1 base at J, with 15 bases between. CDR3 in DNA: TGTGCCAGCAGTTCACCGGGACACCTATCCTACGAGCAGTACTTC. Translation: CASSSPGHLSYEQYF.

This chain uses TRBV18 with TRBJ1-2, with TRBD1 identical over 7 bases. V was clipped by 5 bases and J by 0 bases; unmatched bases: 9. This CDR3 has 16 amino acids. The V gene's germline CDR1 is KGHSH and CDR2 LQKENI. The CDR3 protein is CASSASATGSNYGYTF. CDR3 DNA: TGTGCCAGCTCAGCCTCCGCGACAGGGTCTAACTATGGCTACACCTTC.

The V and J genes are TRBV3-1 (or the pseudogene TRBV3-2) and TRBJ2-7; 8 positions match TRBD2. The CDR3 has 14 residues. V shed 6 bases, J shed 5 bases, and the junction held 9 bases outside the gene matches. Germline CDR1 LGHDT, CDR2 YNNKEL (reference sequence). The CDR3 nucleotides read TGTGCCAGCAGAACCACCCCGGGAGGGAACGAGCAGTACTTC. As protein: CASRTTPGGNEQYF.

The CDR3 DNA sequence: TGTGCCACCAGCAGAGATTTGGGGGGCGTAGGAGAAAAACTGTTTTTT. It is translated as CATSRDLGGVGEKLFF. The chain carries TRBV15 and TRBJ1-4; perhaps TRBD1 as D (6 bases). V was clipped by 0 bases and J by 8 bases, with 16 bases between them. CDR1 and CDR2 from the germline V gene are LNHNV and YYDKDF (reference sequence). CDR3 length: 16 residues.

The chain couples TRBV7-3 to TRBJ2-1; 7 bases map to TRBD2. The V and J ends lost 5 bases and 8 bases, in that order; junction bases with no gene match: 9. CDR1 SGHTA and CDR2 FQGTGA come from the germline V gene. This CDR3 has 14 residues. This CDR3 is CASSPGLGIDEQFF. For the CDR3, the DNA is TGTGCCAGCAGCCCTGGACTAGGGATAGATGAGCAGTTCTTC.

The V and J genes are TRBV6-2 or TRBV6-3 and TRBJ1-5; D not resolved. Between the trimmed V and J ends, which lost 5 bases and 0 bases, there was a span of 11 bases. The length of the CDR3 is 15 residues. Germline CDR1 is MNHEY and CDR2 is SVGEGT. The DNA for the CDR3 is TGTGCCAGCAGTCCGCCGGGTCCTAGCAATCAGCCCCAGCATTTT. Translation gives CASSPPGPSNQPQHF.

The genes are TRBV7-9 and TRBJ2-2; D gene ambiguous. The CDR3 has 15 amino acids. V was trimmed by 3 bases and J by 1 base, leaving 9 bases between them. Looked up from germline, CDR1 is SEHNR and CDR2 is FQNEAQ (reference sequence). CDR3 in amino acids: CASSFWGRNTGELFF. The CDR3 DNA reads as TGTGCCAGCAGCTTCTGGGGTCGGAACACCGGGGAGCTGTTTTTT.

V and J are TRBV5-1 and TRBJ2-1, with TRBD1 as a possible D gene (6 bases). Trimming pared 3 bases from V and 8 bases from J, leaving 24 bases between. This CDR3 comprises 17 residues. The germline CDR1 and CDR2 sequences are SGHRS and YFSETQ. CDR3 DNA: TGCGCCAGCAGCTCGTTCCGGGACAATCGATTCGGCTATGAGCAGTTCTTC. Residues: CASSSFRDNRFGYEQFF.

The genes are TRBV5-6 and TRBJ2-2, with D possibly being TRBD2 (6 bases). Germline-derived CDR1 and CDR2 are SGHDT and YYEEEE. The length of the CDR3 is 17 residues. V was pared by 4 bases and J by 1 base, with 17 bases between. The CDR3 DNA is TGTGCCAGCAGCCCCTACGCGGGGATAGAGAACACCGGGGAGCTGTTTTTT. Protein product: CASSPYAGIENTGELFF.

This sequence joins TRBV7-9 and TRBJ2-2, with TRBD2 identical over 9 bases. This CDR3 has 16 amino acids. The ends lost 5 bases at V and 5 bases at J; junction bases unmatched: 9. Germline-derived CDR1 and CDR2 are SEHNR and FQNEAQ (reference sequence). The CDR3 is CASSPGLAIGTGELFF. The CDR3 DNA sequence: TGTGCCAGCAGCCCTGGACTAGCGATCGGGACCGGGGAGCTGTTTTTT.

V usage is TRBV20-1 and J usage is TRBJ1-6; D is unclear. The CDR3 runs 12 residues. V lost 3 bases and J lost 10, with 10 bases in between. The germline gives CDR1 DFQATT, CDR2 SNEGSKA (reference sequence). This CDR3 reads CSASFPQSPLHF. Written as DNA, the CDR3 is TGCAGTGCTAGTTTCCCCCAATCACCCCTCCACTTT.

V usage is TRBV6-5 and J usage is TRBJ1-5, with 8 bases matching TRBD1. Germline V lookup: CDR1 MNHEY, CDR2 SVGAGI. The CDR3 has 13 amino acids. J gave up 7 bases and V 8 bases, and 7 bases lay outside the gene matches. The CDR3: CASATGGVQPQHF. The DNA for the CDR3 is TGTGCCAGCGCCACAGGGGGAGTCCAGCCCCAGCATTTT.

The chain couples TRBV27 to TRBJ1-1; maybe TRBD1 (6 bases). Trimming took off 6 bases at V and 1 base at J, with 15 bases between the two ends. Germline assignment: CDR1 MNHEY and CDR2 SMNVEV (reference sequence). The CDR3 covers 15 residues. The CDR3 reads CASRRSTGANTEAFF. CDR3 DNA: TGTGCCAGCAGGAGATCGACAGGCGCGAACACTGAAGCTTTCTTT.